This T cell receptor beta chain was observed in a study of blood T cell repertoires in COVID-19. On the study more broadly: Some COVID-19 samples were acute and others convalescent; all came from the United States, Italy and Spain. Sources were T cells, B-cell-depleted T cells, or PBMCs; the material itself was cDNA or gDNA.

The V gene's germline CDR1 is SGHNT and CDR2 YENEEA. The CDR3 runs 14 residues. Losses at the gene ends were 4 bases for V and 8 bases for J; bases not matched to a gene: 3. Measured with immunoSEQ multiplex PCR; TCRdb has only the in-frame clones, and not every one. The sample records 250,000 to 400,000 clones, around nine tenths being singletons. Participant reports of clinical history set cohort assignment. This chain joins TRBV11-3 and TRBJ2-7; 15 bases are a match to TRBD2. The sequence was obtained from a man between 60 and 70 years old who had recovered from COVID-19. Sequences were obtained from PBMCs or T cells enriched from blood (not recorded which). CDR3 DNA: TGTGCCAGCAGCTCAGGGACTAGCGGGAGGAAGCAGTACTTC. This translates into CASSSGTSGRKQYF.